The clone carrying this T cell receptor beta chain was found a few times. This specimen comes from a study of CD8+CD57+ T cells in acquired aplastic anemia. The TCR beta profiling, which covered VDJ combination and CDR3 sequence, was carried out using genomic DNA as the template. One entry per CDR3 protein, called by TCRdb with MiXCR from the reads. The sample records about 180,000 distinct CDR3 sequences, about half being singletons. Trimming cost V 1 base and J 0 bases; bases outside gene matches: 3. This CDR3 comprises 15 residues. Germline V gene sequence: CDR1 LNHDA, CDR2 SQIVND (reference sequence). Patients chosen for sequencing had CD8+CD57+ cells that had expanded, as shown by flow cytometry.

The TCR was taken from a human donor with aplastic anemia. The chain recombines TRBV19 with TRBJ2-7, with 7 bases matching TRBD2. Sequenced sample: sorted CD4+, CD8+, or CD8+CD57+ T cells (not recorded which) from PBMCs. The CDR3 sequence is CASSIVAGTSYEQYF. CDR3 bases: TGTGCCAGTAGTATAGTAGCGGGTACCTCCTACGAGCAGTACTTC.